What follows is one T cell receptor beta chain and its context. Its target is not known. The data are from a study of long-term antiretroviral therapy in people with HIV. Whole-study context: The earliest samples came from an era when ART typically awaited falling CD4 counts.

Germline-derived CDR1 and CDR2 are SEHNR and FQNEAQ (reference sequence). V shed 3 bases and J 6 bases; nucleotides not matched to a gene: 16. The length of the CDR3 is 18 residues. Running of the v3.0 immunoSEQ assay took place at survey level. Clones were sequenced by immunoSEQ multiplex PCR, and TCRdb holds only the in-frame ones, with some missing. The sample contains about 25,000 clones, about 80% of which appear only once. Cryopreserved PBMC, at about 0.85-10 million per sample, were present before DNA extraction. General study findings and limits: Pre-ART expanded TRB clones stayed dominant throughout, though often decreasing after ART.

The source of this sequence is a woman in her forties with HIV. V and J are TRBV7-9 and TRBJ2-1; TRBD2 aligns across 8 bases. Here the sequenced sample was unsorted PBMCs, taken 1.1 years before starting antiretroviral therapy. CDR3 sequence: CASSFEGMAGGMINEQFF. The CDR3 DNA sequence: TGTGCCAGCAGCTTTGAGGGAATGGCGGGGGGAATGATCAATGAGCAGTTCTTC. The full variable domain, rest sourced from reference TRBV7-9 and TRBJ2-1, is DTGVSQNPRHKITKRGQNVTFRCDPISEHNRLYWYRQTLGQGPEFLTYFQNEAQLEKSRLLSDRFSAERPKGSFSTLEIQRTEQGDSAMYLCASSFEGMAGGMINEQFFGPGTRLTVL.